One and the same sample provided the 26 T cell receptor beta chains below, sequenced in a study of blood T cell repertoires in COVID-19. The repertoire was sequenced with immunoSEQ multiplex PCR; TCRdb's copy has only in-frame clones and lacks some. The sample holds around 140,000 clones, around 89% seen once. Sequencing used peripheral blood. These receptors were obtained from an older man with active COVID-19.

This clone was found a few times. The chain employs TRBV7-6 and TRBJ1-5; D may be TRBD1 (5 bases). Trimming cost V 5 bases and J 2 bases, with 13 bases left between them. The CDR3 has 15 amino acids. Germline assignment: CDR1 SGHVS and CDR2 FNYEAQ. This CDR3 is CASSPQPGGNQPQHF. The CDR3 region has the DNA TGTGCCAGCAGCCCCCAGCCGGGGGGCAATCAGCCCCAGCATTTT.

The chain has TRBV29-1 and TRBJ1-2; D remains ambiguous. Germline CDR1 reads SQVTM; CDR2 reads ANQGSEA. The CDR3 sequence is 12 residues long. The V gene lost 6 bases and the J gene lost 1 base, with 9 bases spanning the gap. In DNA, the CDR3 is TGCAGCGTCCGGCACAGTAACTATGGCTACACCTTC. Translating it yields CSVRHSNYGYTF. The complete variable domain, with remaining parts taken from reference TRBV29-1 and TRBJ1-2, reads SAVISQKPSRDICQRGTSLTIQCQVDSQVTMMFWYRQQPGQSLTLIATANQGSEATYESGFVIDKFPISRPNLTFSTLTVSNMSPEDSSIYLCSVRHSNYGYTFGSGTRLTVV.

The V gene is TRBV18, the J gene TRBJ2-1, with D possibly being TRBD2 (5 bases). Per germline, CDR1 KGHSH and CDR2 LQKENI. Trimming took 4 bases from V and 0 from J, leaving 10 bases between them. This CDR3 has 15 residues. The DNA for the CDR3 is TGTGCCAGCTCACTCCGACGGGGCTCCTACAATGAGCAGTTCTTC. Its translation: CASSLRRGSYNEQFF.

This rearrangement joins TRBV5-5 to TRBJ1-2; TRBD1 agrees at 9 bases. This CDR3 region has 15 residues. V lost 2 bases and J lost 5; bases outside the gene matches: 7. Germline V gene data show CDR1 as SGHKS and CDR2 as YYEKEE (reference sequence). CDR3 in DNA: TGTGCCAGCAGCTTAGTGGACAGGGGAACATATGGCTACACCTTC. This sequence encodes CASSLVDRGTYGYTF.

The chain joins TRBV7-9 to TRBJ2-7; 10 nucleotides match TRBD2. Germline V gene data show CDR1 as SEHNR and CDR2 as FQNEAQ (reference sequence). The CDR3 runs to 13 residues. With 5 bases clipped from V and 4 bases from J, the junction kept 2 bases outside the gene matches. DNA for the CDR3: TGTGCCAGCAGCCCTAGCGGGAGTTACGAGCAGTACTTC. Its protein product is CASSPSGSYEQYF.

The chain is built from TRBV7-6 and TRBJ2-5, with 7 positions matching TRBD1. CDR1 and CDR2 (germline): SGHVS, FNYEAQ. The CDR3 length is 15 residues. The V and J ends lost 1 base and 2 bases, in that order; junction bases with no gene match: 4. The CDR3 sequence is CASSLEGQLQETQYF. In DNA, the CDR3 is TGTGCCAGCAGCTTAGAGGGACAGCTGCAAGAGACCCAGTACTTC.

The chain uses TRBV6-2 or TRBV6-3 and TRBJ2-7; the match to TRBD1 covers 7 bases. After removal of 0 bases from V and 2 bases from J, the junction contained 7 bases not matched to a gene. The V gene's germline CDR1 is MNHEY and CDR2 SVGEGT. The CDR3 extends over 16 amino acids. CDR3 sequence: CASSYSLAGGPYEQYF. As DNA, the CDR3 is TGTGCCAGCAGTTACTCGTTGGCAGGGGGTCCCTACGAGCAGTACTTC.

The CDR3 sequence is CASRSRGDEQYF. The CDR3 nucleotides read TGTGCCAGCAGAAGCCGAGGTGACGAGCAGTACTTC. V is TRBV6-5 and J is TRBJ2-7; no reliable D call. The V end lost 6 bases, the J end lost 5 bases, and 11 bases lay between the germline ends. The CDR3 extends over 12 amino acids. Per the germline V gene, CDR1 is MNHEY and CDR2 is SVGAGI.

This CDR3 reads CASKTGQGAGQPQHF. The CDR3 nucleotides read TGTGCCAGCAAAACGGGACAGGGGGCAGGTCAGCCCCAGCATTTT. J is TRBJ1-5 and V is TRBV6-5, with 12 bases matching TRBD1. CDR1 is MNHEY, CDR2 SVGAGI, per germline. The CDR3 runs to 15 residues. V lost 7 bases and J lost 6; bases outside the gene matches: 7.

The rearrangement links TRBV5-4 to TRBJ2-3; 8 nucleotides line up with TRBD2. V trimming: 4 bases; J trimming: 3 bases; junction bases outside the gene matches: 7. This CDR3 has 15 residues. Per the germline V gene, CDR1 is SGHNT and CDR2 is YYREEE (reference sequence). CDR3 amino acids: CASSRGGEGTDTQYF. The CDR3, as DNA: TGTGCCAGCAGCCGGGGGGGAGAGGGGACAGATACGCAGTATTTT.

Only a few counts were recorded for this clone. This chain's CDR3 is CAISPRDSSAFSSGNTIYF. CDR3 in DNA: TGTGCCATCAGTCCCCGGGACAGCTCAGCTTTTAGCTCTGGAAACACCATATATTTT. The chain recombines TRBV10-3 with TRBJ1-3; 7 nucleotides align to TRBD1. Germline values: CDR1 ENHRY, CDR2 SYGVKD. Germline trimming cut 5 bases from V and 0 bases from J; bases unmatched to any gene: 16. The CDR3 is 19 residues long.

In its sample, this clone was seen a few times. This chain uses TRBV7-9 with TRBJ2-7, with D possibly TRBD2 on 5 matching bases. From germline, CDR1 is SEHNR and CDR2 FQNEAQ (reference sequence). This CDR3 is 14 amino acids long. Trimming removed 7 bases at V and 6 bases at J, with 19 bases between. The CDR3 DNA is TGTGCCAGCACCATAACGGGGTCGCTACGCGAGCAGTACTTC. This codes for CASTITGSLREQYF.

Only one count was recorded for this clone. Germline and junction disagree at one end, which may indicate a read error. This rearrangement joins TRBV5-6 to TRBJ1-2; perhaps TRBD1 as D (6 bases). The length of the CDR3 is 14 residues. The germline gives CDR1 SGHDT, CDR2 YYEEEE. This CDR3 is CASNLRGARYGYTF. For the CDR3, the DNA is TGTGCCAGCAACTTGCGGGGGGCGCGATATGGCTACACCTTC.

This clone has only a few counts. This chain uses TRBV11-2 with TRBJ1-3, with TRBD1 identical over 7 bases. This CDR3 contains 14 residues. J was trimmed by 4 bases and V by 7 bases; bases with no gene match: 7. Per germline, CDR1 SGHAT and CDR2 FQNNGV. Here the CDR3 reads CASMITGVGNTIYF. DNA of the CDR3: TGTGCCAGCATGATTACAGGGGTGGGAAACACCATATATTTT.

V and J are TRBV28 and TRBJ2-6; 7 positions agree with TRBD1. The CDR3 runs to 15 residues. The junction had 8 bases not matched to a gene; V was cut back by 10 bases and J by 2 bases. Germline loops: CDR1 MDHEN, CDR2 SYDVKM. In nucleotides, the CDR3 is TGTGCCACCGGATTGACAGGGACTGGGGCCAACGTCCTGACTTTC. Translation gives CATGLTGTGANVLTF.

The CDR3 is CASLSLGTENEKLFF. As DNA, the CDR3 is TGTGCCAGCCTTTCTTTGGGGACAGAGAATGAAAAACTGTTTTTT. This sequence joins TRBV2 and TRBJ1-4; 7 positions match TRBD1. The CDR3 extends over 15 amino acids. Losses at the gene ends were 8 bases for V and 5 bases for J; bases not matched to a gene: 11. Germline values: CDR1 SNHLY, CDR2 FYNNEI.

The chain joins TRBV28 to TRBJ1-5; weak D call: TRBD1 (6 bases). The V gene's germline CDR1 is MDHEN and CDR2 SYDVKM. V lost 10 bases and J lost 3, with 19 bases in between. The length of the CDR3 is 15 residues. CDR3 in amino acids: CAIRRGEHSNQPQHF. CDR3 nucleotide sequence: TGTGCCATCCGCAGGGGAGAGCATTCCAATCAGCCCCAGCATTTT.

This clone was recorded once. The rearrangement links TRBV5-1 to TRBJ2-3, with TRBD2 matching over 8 bases. The J segment lost 1 base and the V segment lost 0 bases, leaving 1 base of the junction unmatched. CDR1 is SGHRS, CDR2 YFSETQ, per germline. CDR3 length equals 15 residues. DNA for the CDR3: TGCGCCAGCAGCTTGGACGGGAGGGGCACAGATACGCAGTATTTT. This codes for CASSLDGRGTDTQYF.

With regard to this clone: Other DNA sequences in this sample translate to the same CDR3. This chain uses TRBV28 with TRBJ1-2; 7 bases align to TRBD1. Germline-derived CDR1 and CDR2 are MDHEN and SYDVKM. The CDR3 runs to 12 residues. Trimming took 6 bases from V and 2 from J; bases not matched to a gene: 0. Here the CDR3 reads CASRTGNYGYTF. DNA of the CDR3: TGTGCCAGCAGGACAGGGAACTATGGCTACACCTTC.

V is TRBV28 and J is TRBJ2-5, with D tentatively TRBD2 (6 bases). The ends were cut back, 5 bases at V and 0 bases at J, with 7 bases in the middle. The CDR3 length is 13 residues. In germline, CDR1 is MDHEN, CDR2 SYDVKM. CDR3 loop: CASSGDYQETQYF. For the CDR3, the DNA is TGTGCCAGCAGTGGGGACTACCAAGAGACCCAGTACTTC.

The CDR3 here is CASSPPGLATYNEQFF. The DNA of the CDR3 is TGTGCCAGCAGTCCCCCCGGACTAGCGACTTACAATGAGCAGTTCTTC. J is TRBJ2-1 and V is TRBV2; 9 bases map to TRBD2. After removal of 5 bases from V and 4 bases from J, the junction contained 9 bases not matched to a gene. The CDR3 covers 16 residues. The germline gives CDR1 SNHLY, CDR2 FYNNEI.

The chain couples TRBV2 to TRBJ1-5, with 9 bases aligning to TRBD1. The CDR3 runs to 15 residues. Germline V gene lookup returns CDR1 SNHLY and CDR2 FYNNEI. The V gene end was trimmed by 4 bases and the J gene end by 1 base; junction bases not matched to a gene: 2. CDR3 nucleotide sequence: TGTGCCAGCAGTGCGGACAGGGGCAGCAATCAGCCCCAGCATTTT. This sequence encodes CASSADRGSNQPQHF.

The chain couples TRBV3-1 (or the pseudogene TRBV3-2) to TRBJ2-7, with D possibly being TRBD2 (6 bases). Between the trimmed V and J ends, which lost 1 base and 7 bases, there was a span of 14 bases. CDR1 is LGHDT and CDR2 is YNNKEL in the germline V gene (reference sequence). CDR3 length: 14 amino acids. The CDR3 spells CASSQAGVAKEQYF. The CDR3 coding sequence is TGTGCCAGCAGCCAAGCGGGAGTAGCGAAAGAGCAGTACTTC.

This clone was observed a single time. The chain is built from TRBV7-9 and TRBJ2-1; the D gene is possibly TRBD1 (5 bases). The germline V gene encodes CDR1 SEHNR and CDR2 FQNEAQ (reference sequence). With 4 bases removed from V and 10 bases from J, the gap between germline ends came to 8 bases. There are 11 residues in the CDR3. Written as DNA, the CDR3 is TGTGCCAGCAGCTCTAGGGGCGAGCAGTTCTTC. This sequence encodes CASSSRGEQFF.

This CDR3 reads CASSQTTGGHNSPLHF. The CDR3 nucleotides are TGTGCCAGCAGCCAGACGACAGGGGGCCATAATTCACCCCTCCACTTT. The chain recombines TRBV7-9 with TRBJ1-6; TRBD1 aligns across 10 bases. This CDR3 contains 16 residues. V gave up 5 bases and J gave up 5 bases; unmatched junction bases: 6. Per germline, CDR1 SEHNR and CDR2 FQNEAQ (reference sequence).

This clone was counted between two and nine times. The chain links TRBV11-3 to TRBJ2-4; 7 nucleotides line up with TRBD2. Germline lookup yields CDR1 SGHNT and CDR2 YENEEA. The V gene end was trimmed by 4 bases and the J gene end by 4 bases; junction bases not matched to a gene: 4. The CDR3 runs 14 residues. CDR3 sequence (DNA): TGTGCCAGCAGCTCGGGGCGGGGGAAAAACATTCAGTACTTC. Translating gives CASSSGRGKNIQYF.